Listed here are 21 T cell receptor beta chains from one sample, sequenced in a study of T cells in Graves' hyperthyroidism and ophthalmopathy. TCR beta CDR3 region amplification was performed from RNA transcripts. HTBI primers were used for first-round RT-PCR of the TCR CDR3. Using its own MiXCR run on the multiplex PCR reads, TCRdb lists one record per CDR3 protein. The sample lists about 560,000 distinct CDR3 sequences, roughly a sixth occurring once. The sequenced sample consisted of blood. The receptors were gathered from a woman between 18 and 29 years old with Graves' hyperthyroidism.

The CDR3 region has the DNA TGTGCCAGCAGTTATAAACCGGGGATGGACATTCAGTACTTC. Translation: CASSYKPGMDIQYF. The chain uses TRBV6-5 and TRBJ2-4; weak D call: TRBD2 (5 bases). Trimming left V 3 bases short and J 8 bases short, with 14 bases between. The CDR3 has 14 amino acids. CDR1 and CDR2 (germline): MNHEY, SVGAGI.

This clonotype has only a few counts. The chain couples TRBV29-1 to TRBJ2-1; weak D call: TRBD1 (6 bases). The CDR3 runs 15 residues. Germline V gives CDR1 SQVTM, CDR2 ANQGSEA. V was shortened by 1 base and J by 6 bases, with 16 bases between the two germline ends. CDR3 sequence: CSVEGRDPRGNEQFF. The CDR3 coding sequence is TGCAGCGTTGAAGGCAGGGACCCCAGGGGCAATGAGCAGTTCTTC.

The chain uses TRBV4-1 and TRBJ1-1, with D possibly being TRBD1 (5 bases). The CDR3 has 16 amino acids. Trimming stripped 0 bases from V and 1 base from J, with 12 bases between. Germline loops: CDR1 MGHRA, CDR2 YSYEKL. The CDR3 DNA follows: TGCGCCAGCAGCCAAGATCGACACAGGAGGAACACTGAAGCTTTCTTT. Translating gives CASSQDRHRRNTEAFF.

This clonotype was observed many times. The chain employs TRBV15 and TRBJ1-4; D not resolved. The V gene lost 0 bases and the J gene lost 11 bases, with 25 bases spanning the gap. The germline gives CDR1 LNHNV, CDR2 YYDKDF (reference sequence). There are 18 residues in the CDR3. CDR3 DNA sequence: TGTGCCACCAGCAGAGATGGCACCTCGCGACTTGTTACTGAGAAACTGTTTTTT. Encoded protein: CATSRDGTSRLVTEKLFF.

This clonotype was counted ten times or more. This sequence joins TRBV2 and TRBJ2-3, with unresolved D. Between the trimmed V and J ends, which lost 4 bases and 3 bases, there was a span of 14 bases. The CDR3 has 15 amino acids. Germline loops: CDR1 SNHLY, CDR2 FYNNEI. The CDR3 nucleotides are TGTGCCAGCAGTGTAAAGCGTAAAGGGACAGATACGCAGTATTTT. Protein product: CASSVKRKGTDTQYF.

This clonotype was detected a few times. The V call is TRBV5-8, the J call TRBJ2-5, with D possibly being TRBD1 (5 bases). CDR1 and CDR2 from the germline V gene are SGHTS and YDEGEE. Between the trimmed V and J ends, which lost 4 bases and 5 bases, there was a span of 21 bases. The CDR3 contains 16 residues. The DNA of the CDR3 is TGTGCCAGCAGCCTACCAGGGATTCGGTTAGGCGAGACCCAGTACTTC. It encodes CASSLPGIRLGETQYF.

This clonotype has a count of ten or more. The CDR3 sequence is CASSSITDTQYF. Written as DNA, the CDR3 is TGTGCCAGCAGTTCGATCACAGATACGCAGTATTTT. The V gene is TRBV28, the J gene TRBJ2-3; no definite D call. The CDR3 contains 12 residues. CDR1 is MDHEN and CDR2 is SYDVKM in the germline V gene. Trimming left V 4 bases short and J 2 bases short, with 4 bases between.

This clonotype was recorded many times. This chain connects TRBV29-1 to TRBJ2-3; D gene unclear. CDR3 length: 14 residues. Germline values: CDR1 SQVTM, CDR2 ANQGSEA. Trimming cost V 3 bases and J 0 bases, with 10 bases left between them. Written as DNA, the CDR3 is TGCAGCGTTGATGGCGGAACTAGCACAGATACGCAGTATTTT. Its translation: CSVDGGTSTDTQYF.

A note on this clonotype: A junction end diverges from the germline sequence, so it may reflect a read error. This chain uses TRBV12-3 or TRBV12-4 with TRBJ1-5; D is undetermined. This CDR3 has 13 residues. The CDR3 DNA reads as TGTGCCAACAGTTTATCCCGCAATCAGCCCCAGCATTTT. Translated, it gives CANSLSRNQPQHF.

This clonotype has more than one count but fewer than ten. The chain carries TRBV4-3 and TRBJ1-3; D might be TRBD1 (5 bases). Germline-derived CDR1 and CDR2 are LGHNA and YSLEER. The CDR3 consists of 14 residues. The V end lost 3 bases, the J end lost 9 bases, and 15 bases lay between the germline ends. CDR3 nucleotide sequence: TGCGCCAGCAGCCAGGCGACGGCGGGGGGCACCATATATTTT. Protein: CASSQATAGGTIYF.

This clonotype has a count of ten or more. The gene calls are TRBV29-1 and TRBJ2-7, with D tentatively TRBD2 (6 bases). V was trimmed by 7 bases and J by 5 bases, leaving 21 bases between them. The CDR3 is 14 residues long. Germline values: CDR1 SQVTM, CDR2 ANQGSEA. Here the CDR3 reads CSGGRGTGINEQYF. The CDR3 bases are TGCAGCGGTGGCCGCGGGACCGGGATCAACGAGCAGTACTTC.

This clonotype was detected many times. J is TRBJ1-1 and V is TRBV7-6, with D possibly TRBD1 on 5 matching bases. V gave up 5 bases and J gave up 4 bases, with 17 bases separating them. The germline CDR1 and CDR2 sequences are SGHVS and FNYEAQ. The CDR3 is made up of 15 amino acids. CDR3 coding DNA: TGTGCCAGCAGCCTCAAGCAGGGAGGCTTCACTGAAGCTTTCTTT. It yields the protein CASSLKQGGFTEAFF.

This clonotype was seen many times. This chain joins TRBV20-1 and TRBJ2-5, with 8 bases aligning to TRBD1. Trimming took 3 bases from V and 1 from J; bases not matched to a gene: 4. Germline loops: CDR1 DFQATT, CDR2 SNEGSKA (reference sequence). The CDR3 is made up of 14 amino acids. The CDR3 loop is CSARTGDFQETQYF. The CDR3 bases are TGCAGTGCTAGGACAGGGGACTTCCAAGAGACCCAGTACTTC.

The genes are TRBV30 and TRBJ1-5; D remains unclear. In germline, CDR1 is GTSNPN, CDR2 SVGIG (reference sequence). V was pared by 8 bases and J by 0 bases, with 14 bases between. This CDR3 spans 14 amino acids. This chain's CDR3 is CATDSHYSNQPQHF. DNA for the CDR3: TGTGCCACTGATTCCCACTATAGCAATCAGCCCCAGCATTTT.

In its sample, this clonotype was seen a few times. The final CDR3 position lacks the conserved phenylalanine or tryptophan, pointing to a likely read error. Written as DNA, the CDR3 is TGTGCCAGCAGCTTGGAGGGCAAAAGCACAGATACGCAGTATTCT. It specifies CASSLEGKSTDTQYS. This chain joins TRBV5-6 and TRBJ2-3; D gene unclear. This CDR3 is 15 amino acids long. Germline loops: CDR1 SGHDT, CDR2 YYEEEE. V lost 0 bases and J lost 0, with 8 bases in between.

CDR3 nucleotide sequence: TGTGCCAGCAGCTCGGGACAGGGGGCGCATAATACGCAGTATTTT. It yields the protein CASSSGQGAHNTQYF. This chain joins TRBV28 and TRBJ2-3; 12 bases agree with TRBD1. There are 15 residues in the CDR3. The ends lost 6 bases at V and 7 bases at J; junction bases unmatched: 8. Germline-derived CDR1 and CDR2 are MDHEN and SYDVKM.

The table lists this clonotype with many counts. The chain combines TRBV11-1 with TRBJ2-1; D may be TRBD1 (6 bases). Germline V gives CDR1 SGHAT, CDR2 FQDESV (reference sequence). V lost 6 bases, J lost 7 bases, and 10 bases lay in between. The length of the CDR3 is 12 residues. The CDR3: CASSIDRNEQFF. The CDR3 DNA sequence: TGTGCCAGCAGTATCGACAGGAATGAGCAGTTCTTC.

This rearrangement joins TRBV6-2 or TRBV6-3 to TRBJ2-2; 12 bases are a match to TRBD2. Germline assignment: CDR1 MNHEY and CDR2 SVGEGT. J was trimmed by 6 bases and V by 0 bases; bases with no gene match: 11. This CDR3 region has 19 residues. This chain's CDR3 is CASSYSGLAGGRGPGELFF. The CDR3 bases are TGTGCCAGCAGTTACTCGGGTCTAGCGGGAGGGCGGGGCCCCGGGGAGCTGTTTTTT.

This chain uses TRBV12-3 or TRBV12-4 with TRBJ2-5; D is unresolved. This CDR3 has 11 amino acids. With 6 bases removed from V and 10 bases from J, the gap between germline ends came to 12 bases. The CDR3: CASRASRVQYF. The DNA of the CDR3 is TGTGCCAGCAGGGCTTCTCGGGTCCAGTACTTC.

The rearrangement uses TRBV6-2 or TRBV6-3 and TRBJ2-1; TRBD2 matches 8 bases. V dropped 8 bases and J dropped 3; count of bases not matched to a gene: 9. The CDR3 runs 15 residues. Germline values: CDR1 MNHEY, CDR2 SVGEGT. CDR3 bases: TGTGCCAGCCTACCCATACTAGCGGTCTACAATGAGCAGTTCTTC. This translates into CASLPILAVYNEQFF.

About this clonotype itself: A much bigger clone sits one base away, suggesting this may be a read error. The gene calls are TRBV12-3 or TRBV12-4 and TRBJ1-2; no reliable D call. Trimming shortened V by 6 bases and J by 9 bases, and 17 bases separated the two germline ends. The CDR3 spans 13 residues. In nucleotides, the CDR3 is TGTGCCAGCAGGTCACCGGGGAGGTTATGCTACACCTTC. This sequence encodes CASRSPGRLCYTF.